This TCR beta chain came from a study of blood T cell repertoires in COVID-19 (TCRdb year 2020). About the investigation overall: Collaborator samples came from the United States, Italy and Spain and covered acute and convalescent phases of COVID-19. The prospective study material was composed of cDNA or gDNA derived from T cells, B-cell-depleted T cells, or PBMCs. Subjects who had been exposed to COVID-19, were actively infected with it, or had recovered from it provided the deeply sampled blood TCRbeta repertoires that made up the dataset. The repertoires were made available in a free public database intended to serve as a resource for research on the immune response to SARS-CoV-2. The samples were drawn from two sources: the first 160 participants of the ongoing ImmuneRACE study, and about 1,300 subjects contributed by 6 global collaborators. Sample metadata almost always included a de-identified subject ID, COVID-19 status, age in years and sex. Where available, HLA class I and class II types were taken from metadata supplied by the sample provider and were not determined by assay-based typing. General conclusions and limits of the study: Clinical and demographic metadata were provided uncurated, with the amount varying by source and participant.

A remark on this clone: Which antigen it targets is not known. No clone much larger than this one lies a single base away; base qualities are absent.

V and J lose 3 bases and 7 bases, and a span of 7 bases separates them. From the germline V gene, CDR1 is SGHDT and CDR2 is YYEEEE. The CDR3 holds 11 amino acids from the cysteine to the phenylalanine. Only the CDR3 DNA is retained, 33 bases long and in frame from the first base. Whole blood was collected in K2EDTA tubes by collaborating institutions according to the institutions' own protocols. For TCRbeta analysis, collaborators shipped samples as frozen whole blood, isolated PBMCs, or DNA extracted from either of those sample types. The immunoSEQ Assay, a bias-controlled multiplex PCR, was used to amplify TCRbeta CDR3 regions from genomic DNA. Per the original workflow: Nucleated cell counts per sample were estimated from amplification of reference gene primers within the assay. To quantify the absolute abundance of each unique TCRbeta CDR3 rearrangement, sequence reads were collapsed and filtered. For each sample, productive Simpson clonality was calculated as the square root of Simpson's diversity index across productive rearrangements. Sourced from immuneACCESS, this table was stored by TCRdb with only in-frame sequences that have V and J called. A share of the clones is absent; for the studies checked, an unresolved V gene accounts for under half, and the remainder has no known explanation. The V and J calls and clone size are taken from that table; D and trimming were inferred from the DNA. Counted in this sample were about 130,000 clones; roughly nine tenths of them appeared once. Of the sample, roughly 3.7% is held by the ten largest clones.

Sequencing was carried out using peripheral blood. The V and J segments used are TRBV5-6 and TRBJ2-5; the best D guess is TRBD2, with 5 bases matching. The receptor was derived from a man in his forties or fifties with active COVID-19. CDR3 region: CASSSRATQYF. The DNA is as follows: TGTGCCAGCAGCTCGCGGGCGACCCAGTACTTC.